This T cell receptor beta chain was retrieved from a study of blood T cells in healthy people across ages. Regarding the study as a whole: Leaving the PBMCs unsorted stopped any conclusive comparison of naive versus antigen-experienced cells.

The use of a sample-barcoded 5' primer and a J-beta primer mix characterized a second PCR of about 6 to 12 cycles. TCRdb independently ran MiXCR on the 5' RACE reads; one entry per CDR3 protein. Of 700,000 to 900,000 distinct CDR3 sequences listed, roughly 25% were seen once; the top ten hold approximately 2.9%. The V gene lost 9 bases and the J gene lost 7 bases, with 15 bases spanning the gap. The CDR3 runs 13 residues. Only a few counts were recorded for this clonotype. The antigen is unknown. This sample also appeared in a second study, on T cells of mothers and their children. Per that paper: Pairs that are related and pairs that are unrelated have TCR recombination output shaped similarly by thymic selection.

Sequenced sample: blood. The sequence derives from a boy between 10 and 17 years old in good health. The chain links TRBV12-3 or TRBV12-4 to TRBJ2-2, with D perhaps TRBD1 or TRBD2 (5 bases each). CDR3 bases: TGTGCCAGTCTGAGGGGCCCCCACGGGGAGCTGTTTTTT. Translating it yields CASLRGPHGELFF.